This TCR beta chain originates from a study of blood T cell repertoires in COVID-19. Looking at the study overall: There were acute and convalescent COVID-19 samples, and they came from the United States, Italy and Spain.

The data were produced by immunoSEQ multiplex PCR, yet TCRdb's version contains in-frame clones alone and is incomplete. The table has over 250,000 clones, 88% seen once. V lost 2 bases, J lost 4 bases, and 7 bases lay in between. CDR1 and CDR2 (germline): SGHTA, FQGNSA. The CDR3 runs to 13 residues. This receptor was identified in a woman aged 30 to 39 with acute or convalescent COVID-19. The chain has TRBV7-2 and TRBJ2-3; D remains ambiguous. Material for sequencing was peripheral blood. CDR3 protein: CASSLPGPDTQYF. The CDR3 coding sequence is TGTGCCAGCAGCTTACCGGGTCCAGATACGCAGTATTTT. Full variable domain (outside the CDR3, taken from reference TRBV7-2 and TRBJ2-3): GAGVSQSPSNKVTEKGKDVELRCDPISGHTALYWYRQSLGQGLEFLIYFQGNSAPDKSGLPSDRFSAERTGGSVSTLTIQRTQQEDSAVYLCASSLPGPDTQYFGPGTRLTVL.